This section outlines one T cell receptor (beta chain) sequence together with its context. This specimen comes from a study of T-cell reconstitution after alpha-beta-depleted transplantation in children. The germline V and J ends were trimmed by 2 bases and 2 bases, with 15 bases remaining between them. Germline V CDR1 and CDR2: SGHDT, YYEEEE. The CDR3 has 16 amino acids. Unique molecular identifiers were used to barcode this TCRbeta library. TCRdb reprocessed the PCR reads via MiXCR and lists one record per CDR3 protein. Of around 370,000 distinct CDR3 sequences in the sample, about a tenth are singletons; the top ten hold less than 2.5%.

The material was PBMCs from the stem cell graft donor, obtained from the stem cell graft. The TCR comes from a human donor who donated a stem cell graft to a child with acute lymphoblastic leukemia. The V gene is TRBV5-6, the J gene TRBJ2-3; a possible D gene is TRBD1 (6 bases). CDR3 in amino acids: CASSLLVRGVTDTQYF. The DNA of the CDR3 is TGTGCCAGCAGCTTATTGGTCAGGGGAGTCACAGATACGCAGTATTTT.